This TCR beta chain was sequenced for a study of beta chain features in type 1 diabetes. Study-level background: The patients were much like the healthy donors in age, gender and cell yields. Whole-study findings and limits: Patients and controls would be equally affected if PCR favored shorter templates. A pattern of fewer insertions and more deletions at VDJ junctions was seen in type 1 diabetes patients. Healthy donors had naive, central memory and Treg TCRB repertoires that appeared less similar than those seen among patients.

Comments on this clone: Its antigen is not identified.

Per germline, CDR1 GTSNPN and CDR2 SVGIG (reference sequence). CDR3 length: 15 amino acids. With 0 bases removed from V and 2 bases from J, the gap between germline ends came to 13 bases. Of the isolated RNA, all was reverse transcribed, and so the sequenced material was expressed TCRB transcripts. Method: immunoSEQ multiplex PCR; TCRdb's copy keeps in-frame clones and lacks some. The sample carries 350,000 to 450,000 clones, around 13% recorded once. The receptor was derived from a man under 40 in good health. Sequencing was carried out using naive CD4+ T cells from blood. The chain couples TRBV30 to TRBJ1-1; D gene ambiguous. This CDR3 reads CAWSVGRRVNTEAFF. In DNA, the CDR3 is TGTGCCTGGAGTGTGGGCAGGAGAGTTAACACTGAAGCTTTCTTT.